This TCR beta chain was documented in a study of T cell repertoires in cytomegalovirus infection. TCRdb independently ran MiXCR on the reads; one entry per CDR3 protein. The sample includes about 150,000 distinct CDR3 sequences, about 20% seen only once; the top ten take roughly 11%. The CDR3 covers 14 residues. The J segment lost 7 bases and the V segment lost 3 bases, leaving 3 bases of the junction unmatched. The V gene's germline CDR1 is SGHTA and CDR2 FQGNSA. This clonotype was seen ten or more times. The chain combines TRBV7-2 with TRBJ2-1; 10 bases map to TRBD2. The receptor was isolated from a human donor in good health (CMV status not recorded). Some clones in this sample may be carry-over from other donors' samples. Material for sequencing was PBMCs. The CDR3 region is CASSFSGRVNEQFF. The CDR3 bases are TGTGCCAGCAGCTTCAGCGGGAGGGTAAATGAGCAGTTCTTC.